This is a list of T cell receptor beta chains from one sample in a study of cytomegalovirus exposure and HLA in healthy donors. The method was immunoSEQ multiplex PCR; TCRdb's version includes in-frame clones alone and lacks a portion of them. The top ten clones hold approximately 2% of a sample with some 130,000 clones, roughly 80% of them seen once. The source material was PBMCs. The receptors were gathered from a man aged 25 to 45 in good health and CMV-seronegative. Each CDR3 is given with its conserved first and last residue. Each record gives: D gene, J gene, clone size, V gene, CDR3 protein, CDR3 DNA. A D gene is named only where the DNA matches it firmly. Only some rows state a clone size, as once, few, many or a class for expanded clones.

>TRBD1|TRBJ2-5|-|TRBV14
CASSPRTGLGTQYF
TGTGCCAGCAGCCCCCGGACAGGGCTGGGGACCCAGTACTTC
>TRBD2|TRBJ2-3|-|TRBV5-4
CASSFRLAESTDTQYF
TGTGCCAGCAGCTTTCGACTAGCGGAGAGCACAGATACGCAGTATTTT
>TRBD1|TRBJ1-1|few|TRBV5-1
CASSSLTGGSETEAFF
TGCGCCAGCAGCTCATTGACAGGGGGCAGTGAGACTGAAGCTTTCTTT
>-|TRBJ2-1|-|TRBV5-4
CASSLDGAGFRNEQFF
TGTGCCAGCAGCTTGGATGGTGCAGGGTTTCGGAATGAGCAGTTCTTC
>TRBD2|TRBJ2-1|-|TRBV11-3
CASSPTSGLEQFF
TGTGCCAGCAGCCCAACTAGCGGCCTGGAGCAGTTCTTC
>TRBD2|TRBJ2-7|few|TRBV28
CASSSLAGVREQYF
TGTGCCAGCAGTAGCTTAGCGGGAGTTCGCGAGCAGTACTTC
>TRBD1|TRBJ1-4|-|TRBV6-5
CASSLWTGEEKLFF
TGTGCCAGCAGCCTTTGGACAGGGGAAGAAAAACTGTTTTTT
>-|TRBJ2-7|-|TRBV5-1
CASSLGQYEQYF
TGCGCCAGCAGCTTGGGTCAGTACGAGCAGTACTTC
>TRBD2|TRBJ2-7|-|TRBV18
CASSPGLAGGPDEQYF
TGTGCCAGCTCACCGGGACTAGCGGGAGGGCCTGACGAGCAGTACTTC
>TRBD1|TRBJ1-5|-|TRBV5-1
CASSPGPRTGPQHF
TGCGCCAGCAGCCCGGGACCGAGGACAGGGCCCCAGCATTTT
>-|TRBJ1-2|-|TRBV28
CASSPLPGIYYGYTF
TGTGCCAGCAGTCCCCTCCCCGGGATTTACTATGGCTACACCTTC
>TRBD2|TRBJ2-1|-|TRBV7-2
CASSSSGGSYNEQFF
TGTGCCAGCAGCTCCTCGGGGGGCTCCTACAATGAGCAGTTCTTC
>TRBD2|TRBJ2-1|-|TRBV29-1
CSVEAGLAVRNEQFF
TGCAGCGTCGAGGCGGGGCTAGCGGTCCGCAATGAGCAGTTCTTC
>TRBD1|TRBJ2-5|-|TRBV5-8
CASSFYRGLTETQYF
TGTGCCAGCAGCTTTTACAGGGGGCTGACGGAGACCCAGTACTTC
>TRBD2|TRBJ2-1|-|TRBV28
CASSSSGRSPNEQFF
TGTGCCAGCAGTTCTAGCGGGAGGTCTCCCAATGAGCAGTTCTTC
>TRBD1|TRBJ2-7|once|TRBV7-8
CASSARQGSNEQYF
TGTGCCAGCAGCGCTCGACAGGGTAGCAACGAGCAGTACTTC
>TRBD2|TRBJ2-1|few|TRBV5-4
CASSLMLAGFQVYNEQFF
TGTGCCAGCAGCTTGATGCTAGCGGGATTTCAGGTCTACAATGAGCAGTTCTTC
>-|TRBJ2-2|-|TRBV5-1
CASSLRSGTGELFF
TGCGCCAGCAGCCTCCGGAGTGGCACCGGGGAGCTGTTTTTT
>-|TRBJ1-3|-|TRBV2
CASSARVVSTIYF
TGTGCCAGCAGTGCCAGGGTGGTAAGCACCATATATTTT
>TRBD1|TRBJ2-6|-|TRBV28
CASSELGDRGDSGANVLTF
TGTGCCAGCAGTGAACTCGGCGACAGGGGAGACTCTGGGGCCAACGTCCTGACTTTC
>-|TRBJ1-1|-|TRBV6-4
CASSDSQGIAFF
TGTGCCAGCAGTGACTCTCAGGGGATAGCTTTCTTT
>-|TRBJ2-1|-|TRBV6-1
CASSLGGNEQFF
TGTGCCAGCAGCTTAGGGGGAAATGAGCAGTTCTTC
>TRBD1|TRBJ1-2|-|TRBV30
CAWSDQGGAGYTF
TGTGCCTGGAGCGATCAGGGGGGTGCTGGCTACACCTTC
>-|TRBJ2-1|-|TRBV12-5
CASGFLADEQFF
TGTGCTAGTGGTTTCCTAGCTGATGAGCAGTTCTTC
>-|TRBJ2-5|-|TRBV27
CASSLNQARMAQYF
TGTGCCAGCAGTTTAAACCAGGCTCGGATGGCCCAGTACTTC
>TRBD2|TRBJ2-1|-|TRBV9
CASSAELAGVNEQFF
TGTGCCAGCAGCGCCGAACTAGCGGGAGTCAATGAGCAGTTCTTC
>TRBD2|TRBJ2-5|-|TRBV19
CASSMGGSVETQYF
TGTGCCAGTAGTATGGGCGGGAGTGTAGAGACCCAGTACTTC
>TRBD2|TRBJ2-1|-|TRBV7-9
CASSSPSGRATEQFF
TGTGCCAGCAGCTCACCAAGCGGGAGGGCCACTGAGCAGTTCTTC
>-|TRBJ1-2|-|TRBV30
CAWSVSAVPYGYTF
TGTGCCTGGAGTGTATCAGCGGTGCCCTATGGCTACACCTTC
>-|TRBJ2-7|-|TRBV19
CASSSGIGDEQYF
TGTGCCAGTTCCTCCGGGATAGGCGACGAGCAGTACTTC
>TRBD2|TRBJ2-7|-|TRBV5-4
CASSLPGLAESEQYF
TGTGCCAGCAGCTTACCGGGACTAGCAGAATCCGAGCAGTACTTC
>TRBD1|TRBJ2-7|-|TRBV6-6
CASGTDRHYEQYF
TGTGCCAGCGGGACAGACAGACACTACGAGCAGTACTTC
>TRBD2|TRBJ2-1|-|TRBV29-1
CSVEGKLAGTITYNEQFF
TGCAGCGTTGAAGGGAAGCTAGCGGGAACGATAACCTACAATGAGCAGTTCTTC
>TRBD1|TRBJ2-7|-|TRBV18
CASSPRQGDYEQYF
TGTGCCAGCTCACCAAGACAGGGTGACTACGAGCAGTACTTC
>-|TRBJ1-1|-|TRBV12-2
CASRTGRAEAFF
TGTGCAAGCAGAACAGGGAGGGCTGAAGCTTTCTTT
>TRBD1|TRBJ1-2|few|TRBV7-9
CASSSPGTANYGYTF
TGTGCCAGCAGCTCTCCTGGGACAGCTAACTATGGCTACACCTTC
>-|TRBJ2-7|-|TRBV10-3
CAIRRAGVEQYF
TGTGCCATCAGGCGGGCAGGGGTTGAGCAGTACTTC
>-|TRBJ1-3|-|TRBV9
CASASQGTSGNTIYF
TGTGCCAGCGCCTCGCAGGGGACCTCTGGAAACACCATATATTTT
>TRBD2|TRBJ2-1|-|TRBV10-3
CAISEGLAENNEQFF
TGTGCCATCAGTGAGGGACTAGCGGAGAACAATGAGCAGTTCTTC
>-|TRBJ2-1|-|TRBV5-4
CASRITGAYNEQFF
TGTGCCAGCAGGATAACGGGTGCCTACAATGAGCAGTTCTTC
>-|TRBJ2-5|-|TRBV19
CASDAGGQQETQYF
TGTGCCAGCGACGCGGGGGGACAGCAAGAGACCCAGTACTTC
>-|TRBJ2-5|-|TRBV5-1
CASTGSEETQYF
TGCGCCAGCACCGGTAGCGAGGAGACCCAGTACTTC
>TRBD1|TRBJ1-5|-|TRBV6-5
CASSLETGANQPQHF
TGTGCCAGCAGTTTAGAGACAGGGGCGAATCAGCCCCAGCATTTT
>-|TRBJ1-2|-|TRBV9
CASSTPVQGPNYGYTF
TGCGCCAGCAGCACCCCGGTACAGGGCCCTAACTATGGCTACACCTTC
>-|TRBJ2-7|-|TRBV6-6
CASSRTAGYEQYF
TGTGCCAGCAGTAGGACAGCCGGCTACGAGCAGTACTTC
>-|TRBJ2-7|few|TRBV11-2
CASSPSRASGYEQYF
TGTGCCAGCAGCCCATCCAGGGCGTCAGGCTACGAGCAGTACTTC
>TRBD1|TRBJ1-2|-|TRBV28
CASSLGQDGYTF
TGTGCCAGCAGCTTAGGACAGGATGGCTACACCTTC
>-|TRBJ1-1|-|TRBV9
CASSSGVGTEAFF
TGTGCCAGCAGCTCAGGGGTAGGGACTGAAGCTTTCTTT
>TRBD1|TRBJ1-6|-|TRBV7-9
CASSHRQGVSPLHF
TGTGCCAGCAGCCATCGACAGGGAGTGTCACCCCTCCACTTT
>-|TRBJ1-1|few|TRBV5-1
CASSLGGNTEAFF
TGCGCCAGCAGCTTGGGCGGGAACACTGAAGCTTTCTTT
>-|TRBJ1-1|-|TRBV2
CASKEGTNTEAFF
TGTGCCAGCAAGGAGGGGACGAACACTGAAGCTTTCTTT
>-|TRBJ1-6|-|TRBV6-1
CASIGLTRAPLHF
TGTGCCAGCATCGGTTTAACCCGAGCACCCCTCCACTTT
>TRBD1|TRBJ2-2|-|TRBV30
CAWRRRDRGGTGELFF
TGTGCCTGGAGGAGGAGGGACAGGGGAGGCACCGGGGAGCTGTTTTTT
>-|TRBJ1-3|-|TRBV15
CATSIDGDSGNTIYF
TGTGCCACCAGCATAGACGGAGACTCTGGAAACACCATATATTTT